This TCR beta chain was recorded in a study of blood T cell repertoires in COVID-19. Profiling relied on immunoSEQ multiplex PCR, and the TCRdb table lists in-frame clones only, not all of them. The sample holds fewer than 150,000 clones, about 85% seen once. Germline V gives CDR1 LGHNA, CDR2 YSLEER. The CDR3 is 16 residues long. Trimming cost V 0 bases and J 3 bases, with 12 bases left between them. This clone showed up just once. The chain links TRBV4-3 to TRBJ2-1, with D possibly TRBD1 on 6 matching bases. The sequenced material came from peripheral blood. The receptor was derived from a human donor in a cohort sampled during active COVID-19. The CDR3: CASSQDPEGGYNEQFF. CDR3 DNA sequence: TGCGCCAGCAGCCAAGACCCGGAAGGGGGCTACAATGAGCAGTTCTTC.